This T cell receptor beta chain was identified during a study of T cells in Graves' hyperthyroidism and ophthalmopathy. Findings and caveats of the study: In simple terms, a model built on 13 V-J features told ophthalmopathy apart from stable hyperthyroidism. Blood samples included most of the expanded thyroid clonotypes exceeding 0.001.

This CDR3 region has 13 residues. In germline, CDR1 is MNHEY, CDR2 SVGEGT. Note on this clonotype: No antigen is known for it. The junction shows a germline mismatch at one end, possibly a read error.

Under 3 months was the duration of disease in ophthalmopathy patients, who also had a Clinical Activity Score of at least 3 and a NOSPECS grade of at least 4. Around 10 ml fresh peripheral blood yielded the PBMCs. Regions amplified from RNA transcripts were the TCR beta CDR3 regions. The TCR CDR3 was amplified in a first-round RT-PCR using the HTBI primer set. TCRdb called the multiplex PCR reads again in MiXCR, with one record for every CDR3 protein. The repertoire holds 600,000 or so distinct CDR3 sequences, with 12% to 15% as singletons. This chain links TRBV6-2 or TRBV6-3 with TRBJ1-2; no firm D call. Source material: blood. The TCR sequence derives from a woman aged 18-29 years with Graves' ophthalmopathy. This CDR3 is CAGRLGRTYGYTF. The DNA of the CDR3 is TGTGCCGGCAGATTAGGACGGACTTATGGCTACACCTTC.